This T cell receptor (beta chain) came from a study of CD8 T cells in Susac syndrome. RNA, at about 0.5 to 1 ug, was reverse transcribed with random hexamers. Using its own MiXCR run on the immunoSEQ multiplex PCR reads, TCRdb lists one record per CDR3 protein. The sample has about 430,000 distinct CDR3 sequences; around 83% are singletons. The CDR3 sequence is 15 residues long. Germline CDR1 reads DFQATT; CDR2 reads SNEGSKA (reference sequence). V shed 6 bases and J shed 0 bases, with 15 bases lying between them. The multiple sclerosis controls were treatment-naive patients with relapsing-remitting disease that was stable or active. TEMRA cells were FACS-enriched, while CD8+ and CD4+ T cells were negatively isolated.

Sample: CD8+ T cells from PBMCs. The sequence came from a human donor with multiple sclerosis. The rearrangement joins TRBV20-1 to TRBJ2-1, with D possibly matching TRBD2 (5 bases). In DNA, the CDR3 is TGCAGTGCCCACCGGACGGGAAACTCCTACAATGAGCAGTTCTTC. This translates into CSAHRTGNSYNEQFF.